What follows are 17 T cell receptor beta chains derived from one specimen sequenced in a study of breast tumors, draining lymph nodes, adjacent tissues. Via MiXCR, TCRdb re-called the multiplex PCR reads, giving one row per CDR3 protein. The sample yields roughly 130,000 distinct CDR3 sequences, approximately 20% seen once. Axillary draining lymph nodes of breast cancer patients supplied the node samples. The sequenced sample was axillary lymph node tissue. These receptors came from a female donor with breast cancer. Some clones in this sample may be carry-over from other donors' samples.

Concerning this clonotype: A read error may be the cause here, since a much bigger clone is one base away. The genes are TRBV7-2 and TRBJ2-3, with D possibly matching TRBD1 (6 bases). This CDR3 is 18 amino acids long. The V gene lost 5 bases and the J gene lost 1 base, with 22 bases spanning the gap. Germline V gene sequence: CDR1 SGHTA, CDR2 FQGNSA. The CDR3 protein is CASSQDLGALGGTDTQYF. Written as DNA, the CDR3 is TGTGCCAGCAGCCAAGATTTGGGGGCCCTGGGGGGCACAGATACGCAGTATTTT.

As regards this clonotype: A much more abundant neighbour one base away suggests this may be a read error. The chain recombines TRBV11-2 with TRBJ1-2; possibly TRBD1 for D (5 bases). The length of the CDR3 is 15 residues. Per germline, CDR1 SGHAT and CDR2 FQNNGV. The CDR3 bases are TGTGCCAGCGGCTTACGGGCAGGGCCTGACTATGGCTACACCTTC. Protein product: CASGLRAGPDYGYTF.

This clonotype was observed at least ten times. The rearrangement uses TRBV5-8 and TRBJ1-4; D ambiguous. Looked up from germline, CDR1 is SGHTS and CDR2 is YDEGEE. The ends were cut back, 0 bases at V and 5 bases at J, with 8 bases in the middle. The CDR3 runs 14 residues. The CDR3 nucleotides are TGTGCCAGCAGCTTGGTCGTCCGAAATGAAAAACTGTTTTTT. Amino acids: CASSLVVRNEKLFF.

In this sample, this clonotype turned up many times. V and J are TRBV24-1 and TRBJ2-5; no clear D gene. Trimming took 4 bases from V and 1 from J, leaving 12 bases between them. This CDR3 has 15 residues. Germline V gene sequence: CDR1 KGHDR, CDR2 SFDVKD. CDR3: CATSDSRMGQETQYF. The DNA for the CDR3 is TGTGCCACCAGTGACTCAAGGATGGGCCAAGAGACCCAGTACTTC.

This clonotype came up many times. The rearrangement links TRBV6-5 to TRBJ2-7; tentatively, D is TRBD1 (5 bases). V was trimmed by 8 bases and J by 0 bases, leaving 11 bases between them. Germline CDR1 and CDR2: MNHEY and SVGAGI. The CDR3 contains 13 residues. The CDR3 loop reads CASQVRASYEQYF. CDR3 DNA sequence: TGTGCCAGCCAGGTCAGGGCCTCCTACGAGCAGTACTTC.

To note about this clonotype: A clone one base away is much larger, so this may be a read error. The rearrangement uses TRBV2 and TRBJ2-7; possibly TRBD1 for D (5 bases). The germline CDR1 and CDR2 sequences are SNHLY and FYNNEI. The CDR3 is 16 residues long. CDR3 sequence (DNA): TGTGCCGGCAGTGAAAGTATGGGGCGCAGGTCCTACGAGCAGTACTTC. Translated, it gives CAGSESMGRRSYEQYF. Looking up the rest from reference TRBV2 and TRBJ2-7 gives the full variable domain: EPEVTQTPSHQVTQMGQEVILRCVPISNHLYFYWYRQILGQKVEFLVSFYNNEISEKSEIFDDQFSVERPDGSNFTLKIRSTKLEDSAMYFCAGSESMGRRSYEQYFGPGTRLTVT.

This clonotype was observed many times. The rearrangement links TRBV7-2 to TRBJ1-3; D might be TRBD1 (5 bases). Trimming left V 1 base short and J 2 bases short, with 9 bases between. The CDR3 runs 15 residues. CDR1 is SGHTA and CDR2 is FQGNSA in the germline V gene. CDR3 sequence (DNA): TGTGCCAGCAGCTTAGAGGCGGGGGCTGGAAACACCATATATTTT. Residues: CASSLEAGAGNTIYF. Full variable domain (remainder filled in from reference TRBV7-2 and TRBJ1-3): GAGVSQSPSNKVTEKGKDVELRCDPISGHTALYWYRQSLGQGLEFLIYFQGNSAPDKSGLPSDRFSAERTGGSVSTLTIQRTQQEDSAVYLCASSLEAGAGNTIYFGEGSWLTVV.

As regards this clonotype: A clone one base away is much larger, so this may be a read error. The rearrangement links TRBV2 to TRBJ2-5; 8 nucleotides align to TRBD1. The CDR3 is made up of 14 amino acids. Germline lookup yields CDR1 SNHLY and CDR2 FYNNEI. J gave up 5 bases and V 2 bases, and 4 bases lay outside the gene matches. In nucleotides, the CDR3 is TGTGCCAGCAGTGAACAGGGGGCTGGGGAGACCCAGTACTTC. Protein product: CASSEQGAGETQYF.

This clonotype was seen ten or more times. V usage is TRBV7-2 and J usage is TRBJ2-1; 9 bases map to TRBD2. The CDR3 is 16 amino acids. The V segment lost 4 bases and the J segment 6 bases; nucleotides outside the gene matches: 10. Germline V gives CDR1 SGHTA, CDR2 FQGNSA. The CDR3 loop reads CASSSLRAGGVNEQFF. The CDR3 nucleotides are TGTGCCAGCAGCTCGTTACGAGCGGGGGGTGTCAATGAGCAGTTCTTC.

This clonotype appeared many times. J is TRBJ2-2 and V is TRBV20-1; D not resolved. V dropped 6 bases and J dropped 8 bases, with 10 bases sitting between them. The length of the CDR3 is 11 residues. Germline assignment: CDR1 DFQATT and CDR2 SNEGSKA (reference sequence). This CDR3 is CSAPLFGELFF. For the CDR3, the DNA is TGCAGTGCCCCTCTTTTTGGGGAGCTGTTTTTT.

The chain carries TRBV28 and TRBJ2-7, with TRBD1 matching over 7 bases. The V gene end was trimmed by 3 bases and the J gene end by 4 bases; junction bases not matched to a gene: 15. Germline values: CDR1 MDHEN, CDR2 SYDVKM. The CDR3 runs to 17 residues. The chain's CDR3 is CASSFPLGGGNGYEQYF. The CDR3, as DNA: TGTGCCAGCAGTTTCCCCCTAGGGGGCGGCAACGGATACGAGCAGTACTTC.

This clonotype showed up many times. The V call is TRBV29-1, the J call TRBJ2-5, with no clear D. The CDR3 is 13 amino acids. CDR1 is SQVTM and CDR2 is ANQGSEA in the germline V gene. V shed 1 base and J shed 2 bases, with 8 bases lying between them. The CDR3 nucleotides read TGCAGCGTTGAAGCGGAGCGACAAGAGACCCAGTACTTC. Encoded protein: CSVEAERQETQYF.

Many counts were recorded for this clonotype. The chain uses TRBV6-1 and TRBJ1-5; no clear D gene. V lost 6 bases and J 2 bases, leaving 11 bases between the germline ends. Germline V CDR1 and CDR2: MNHNS, SASEGT. There are 14 residues in the CDR3. Written as DNA, the CDR3 is TGTGCCAGCAGCTTAGATAGGGGCAATCAGCCCCAGCATTTT. Encoded protein: CASSLDRGNQPQHF.

This clonotype was found many times. The chain has TRBV28 and TRBJ1-2; no clear D. Trimming pared 3 bases from V and 2 bases from J, leaving 13 bases between. This CDR3 region has 15 residues. Germline-derived CDR1 and CDR2 are MDHEN and SYDVKM. CDR3 nucleotides: TGTGCCAGCAGTTTTTTAGGACGGAGGAACTATGGCTACACCTTC. Amino acid sequence: CASSFLGRRNYGYTF.

This clonotype was counted ten times or more. The rearrangement joins TRBV9 to TRBJ2-7; 9 positions agree with TRBD2. V dropped 4 bases and J dropped 2; count of bases not matched to a gene: 7. The CDR3 is 15 residues long. Germline V lookup: CDR1 SGDLS, CDR2 YYNGEE. CDR3 sequence (DNA): TGTGCCAGCAGCCCCCGACTAGCGGCACCCTACGAGCAGTACTTC. It specifies CASSPRLAAPYEQYF.

This clonotype has a count of ten or more. The rearrangement joins TRBV4-1 to TRBJ1-4, with 11 positions matching TRBD1. This CDR3 region has 17 residues. Germline V gives CDR1 MGHRA, CDR2 YSYEKL. V was pared by 1 base and J by 8 bases, with 9 bases of the junction left unmatched. CDR3 DNA: TGCGCCAGCAGCCAAGCCCCGGGACAGGGGGTGGGGGAAAAACTGTTTTTT. It translates to CASSQAPGQGVGEKLFF.

The sample holds many counts of this clonotype. The chain combines TRBV11-2 with TRBJ1-2, with D maybe TRBD1 (6 bases). CDR1 SGHAT and CDR2 FQNNGV come from the germline V gene. V gave up 6 bases and J gave up 5 bases, with 19 bases separating them. CDR3 length: 15 residues. The CDR3 coding sequence is TGTGCCAGCAGGTCTAGTAGGGGGTCAAATTATGGCTACACCTTC. Amino acid sequence: CASRSSRGSNYGYTF.